Detailed here is one T cell receptor beta chain. Its antigen remains unknown. Unique molecular identifiers featured in each of the TCR beta cDNA libraries. The authors obtained 540,000 or so cDNA molecules from approximately 1 to 10 million T cells. TCRdb independently ran MiXCR on the PCR reads; one entry per CDR3 protein. Among more than 450,000 distinct CDR3 sequences listed, around a third were seen once. This sample was taken from a study of post-analysis software for immune sequencing data. Study-level background: Relapsing-remitting, secondary progressive and progressive-relapsing forms made up the multiple sclerosis disease courses.

Study conclusions and caveats: Among five TRBV segments more frequent in patients than controls were TRBV5-6, TRBV5-1 and TRBV20-1. Multiple sclerosis patients showed significantly lower normalized Chao1 diversity than controls did. By F measure, samples from a shared preparation batch strongly co-clustered.

Trimming stripped 5 bases from V and 11 bases from J, with 27 bases between. CDR1 and CDR2 (germline): DFQATT, SNEGSKA (reference sequence). The CDR3 is 15 amino acids. The sample was blood. The sequence was collected from a girl aged 2-17 years with multiple sclerosis. This rearrangement joins TRBV20-1 to TRBJ2-5, with a tentative D call TRBD1 (8 bases). CDR3 DNA sequence: TGCAGTGCTTCGAACAGGGGGGGTAAGAGCAATGAGCAGTACTTC. This encodes CSASNRGGKSNEQYF.